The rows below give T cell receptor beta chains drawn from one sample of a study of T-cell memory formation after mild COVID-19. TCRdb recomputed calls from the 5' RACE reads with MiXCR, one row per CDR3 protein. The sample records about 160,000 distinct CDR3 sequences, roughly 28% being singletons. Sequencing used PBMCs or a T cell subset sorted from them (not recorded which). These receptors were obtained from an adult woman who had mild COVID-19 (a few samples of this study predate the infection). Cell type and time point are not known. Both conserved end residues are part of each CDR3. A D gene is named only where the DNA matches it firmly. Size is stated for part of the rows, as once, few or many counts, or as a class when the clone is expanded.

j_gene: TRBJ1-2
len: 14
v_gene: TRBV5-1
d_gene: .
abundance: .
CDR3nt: TGCGCCAGCAGCTTGGTAGGCCAGAACTATGGCTACACCTTC
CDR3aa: CASSLVGQNYGYTF

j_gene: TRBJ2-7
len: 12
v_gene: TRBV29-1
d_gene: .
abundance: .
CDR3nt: TGCAGCGTTCCCCGGGACTCCGGCGAGCAGTACTTC
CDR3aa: CSVPRDSGEQYF

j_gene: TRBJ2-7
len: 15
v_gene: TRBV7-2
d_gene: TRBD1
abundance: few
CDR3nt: TGTGCCAGCAGCTCAGACAGGGGGCGAACCTACGAGCAGTACTTC
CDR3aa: CASSSDRGRTYEQYF

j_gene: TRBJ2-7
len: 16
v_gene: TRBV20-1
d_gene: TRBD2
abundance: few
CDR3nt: TGCAGTGCGATAAGGCTAGCGGGGGCCTCAACCGACGAGCAGTACTTC
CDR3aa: CSAIRLAGASTDEQYF

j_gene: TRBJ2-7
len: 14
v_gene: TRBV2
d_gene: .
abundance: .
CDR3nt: TGTGCCAGCGGCCAGGCGGGCAGGGAGTACGAGCAGTACTTC
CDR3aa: CASGQAGREYEQYF

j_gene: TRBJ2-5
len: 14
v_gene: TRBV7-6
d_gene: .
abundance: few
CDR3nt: TGTGCCAGCAGCTTTAGACGCGTTCGAGAGACCCAGTACTTC
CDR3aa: CASSFRRVRETQYF

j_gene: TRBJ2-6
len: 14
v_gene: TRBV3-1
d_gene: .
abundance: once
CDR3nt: TGTGCCAGCAGCCATAGCGCTGGGGCCAACGTCCTGACTTTC
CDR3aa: CASSHSAGANVLTF

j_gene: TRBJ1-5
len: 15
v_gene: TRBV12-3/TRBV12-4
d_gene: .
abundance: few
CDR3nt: TGTGCCAGCAGTGCCCAGGGTATTGGCAATCAGCCCCAGCATTTT
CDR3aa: CASSAQGIGNQPQHF

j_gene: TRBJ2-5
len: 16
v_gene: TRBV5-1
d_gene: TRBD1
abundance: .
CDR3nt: TGCGCCAGCAGCTGGGGGACAGGGGGGACCCAAGAGACCCAGTACTTC
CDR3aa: CASSWGTGGTQETQYF

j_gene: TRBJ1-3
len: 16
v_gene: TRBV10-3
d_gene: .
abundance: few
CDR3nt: TGTGCCATCAGTGAGTCGACACGGACCCTTGGAAACACCATATATTTT
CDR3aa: CAISESTRTLGNTIYF

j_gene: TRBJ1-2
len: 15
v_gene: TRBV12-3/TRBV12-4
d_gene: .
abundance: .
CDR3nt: TGTGCCAGCAGTTTAGCCGGACAGTATAACTATGGCTACACCTTC
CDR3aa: CASSLAGQYNYGYTF

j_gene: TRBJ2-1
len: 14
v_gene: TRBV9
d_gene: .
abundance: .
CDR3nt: TGTGCCAGCAGCGTCGAGGGTTCGGGCAATGAGCAGTTCTTC
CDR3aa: CASSVEGSGNEQFF